This T cell receptor beta chain was retrieved from a study of cytomegalovirus exposure and HLA in healthy donors. On the study more broadly: Unique TCRs from HLA-typed donors, around 93 million of them, were held in an early data release.

The study, taken as a whole, reports: TRBV6-2, TRBV6-3 and some other V segments were excluded as indistinguishable. Investigators reported 150 to 200 TCR beta chains as tied to cytomegalovirus. Judged likely to be a sequencing artifact was a cluster of highly shared sequence variants.

This PCR relied on a set of 60 Vbeta primers and 13 Jbeta primers. The repertoire was sequenced with immunoSEQ multiplex PCR; TCRdb's copy has only in-frame clones and lacks some. The sample holds 180,000 or so clones, roughly 79% seen once. Comments on this clone: Its target is unknown.

This CDR3 is built from 12 residues. With 8 bases removed from V and 2 bases from J, the gap between germline ends came to 9 bases. Germline assignment: CDR1 SSHAT and CDR2 FNYEAQ (reference sequence). This chain joins TRBV7-7 and TRBJ2-5, with no clear D. The sample consisted of PBMCs. The source is a woman between 18 and 29 years old in good health and CMV-seropositive. The CDR3 reads CASGGPQETQYF. CDR3 in DNA: TGTGCCAGCGGTGGGCCGCAAGAGACCCAGTACTTC. The variable domain in full, completed from reference TRBV7-7 and TRBJ2-5, reads GAGVSQSPRYKVTKRGQDVTLRCDPISSHATLYWYQQALGQGPEFLTYFNYEAQPDKSGLPSDRFSAERPEGSISTLTIQRTEQRDSAMYRCASGGPQETQYFGPGTRLLVL.